This T cell receptor (beta chain) was identified during a study of T cell responses to AZD1222 COVID-19 vaccine. Study-wide results and caveats: The study found vaccine-associated CD4 TCRs spanning spike, dominant at 160-218 and 743-854. Reportedly, close to half of spike-specific TCRs are directed against unmutated variant regions.

Profiling relied on immunoSEQ multiplex PCR, and the TCRdb table lists in-frame clones only, not all of them. The profile shows about 55,000 clones, roughly 80% of them singletons. Per the germline V gene, CDR1 is SGHTS and CDR2 is YDEGEE. There are 16 residues in the CDR3. Trimming removed 5 bases from V and 0 bases from J, with 12 bases in between. About this clone: Its antigen is still unknown.

The sequencing here drew on peripheral blood, taken 28 days after the second AZD1222 dose. The J gene is TRBJ1-6, the V gene TRBV5-8; D ambiguous. The origin of this receptor is an adult who received the AZD1222 COVID-19 vaccine. CDR3 coding DNA: TGTGCCAGCAGAATGGTACGGAGCTCCTATAATTCACCCCTCCACTTT. Encoded protein: CASRMVRSSYNSPLHF.